What follows are 21 T cell receptor beta chains derived from one specimen sequenced in a study of T cell responses to AZD1222 COVID-19 vaccine. Assay used: immunoSEQ multiplex PCR; TCRdb lists only in-frame clones, some missing. Its table lists about 140,000 clones. Sequencing input: peripheral blood. The receptors come from an adult in good health.

The chain has TRBV30 and TRBJ1-2; D is unresolved. V was cut by 2 bases and J by 7 bases, with 17 bases left in between. This CDR3 spans 14 amino acids. The germline V gene encodes CDR1 GTSNPN and CDR2 SVGIG (reference sequence). The CDR3 bases are TGTGCCTGGAGTTCAGATCCCATCCCGGGTGGCTACACCTTC. It specifies CAWSSDPIPGGYTF.

This chain links TRBV3-1 (or the pseudogene TRBV3-2) with TRBJ1-2; D perhaps matches TRBD1 (5 bases). There are 13 residues in the CDR3. V lost 2 bases, J lost 2 bases, and 6 bases lay in between. CDR1 and CDR2 (germline): LGHDT, YNNKEL (reference sequence). The CDR3 DNA follows: TGTGCCAGCAGCCAACGACAGAACTATGGCTACACCTTC. The encoded protein is CASSQRQNYGYTF.

The chain uses TRBV7-9 and TRBJ1-2; 9 bases map to TRBD1. Trimming cost V 5 bases and J 3 bases; bases outside gene matches: 4. CDR1 and CDR2 from the germline V gene are SEHNR and FQNEAQ (reference sequence). The CDR3 contains 14 residues. The CDR3 loop reads CASSPGQGDYGYTF. The DNA for the CDR3 is TGTGCCAGCAGCCCGGGACAGGGAGACTATGGCTACACCTTC.

The chain links TRBV5-1 to TRBJ1-2, with D unresolved. The CDR3 consists of 13 residues. CDR1 and CDR2 from the germline V gene are SGHRS and YFSETQ. V was cut by 4 bases and J by 1 base, with 8 bases left in between. The CDR3 reads CASSIRSNYGYTF. CDR3 DNA: TGCGCCAGCAGCATCAGGAGTAACTATGGCTACACCTTC.

J is TRBJ2-5 and V is TRBV28; TRBD1 matches 9 bases. V shed 5 bases, J shed 5 bases, and the junction held 9 bases outside the gene matches. This CDR3 comprises 15 residues. CDR1 is MDHEN and CDR2 is SYDVKM in the germline V gene. The CDR3 sequence is CASSRPGTGIETQYF. CDR3 in DNA: TGTGCCAGCAGTCGCCCCGGGACAGGGATCGAGACCCAGTACTTC.

V gene TRBV6-4 combines with J gene TRBJ1-2; 7 bases match TRBD1. The CDR3 sequence is 14 residues long. The germline gives CDR1 MRHNA, CDR2 SNTAGT. V lost 8 bases and J lost 7; bases outside the gene matches: 13. The CDR3 DNA follows: TGTGCCAGCCGGCCGGACAGGAGCTCCGGTGGCTACACCTTC. Residues: CASRPDRSSGGYTF.

Concerning this clone: The germline gene is not matched at one end of the junction; a read error may be the cause. The V call is TRBV6-1, the J call TRBJ1-1; maybe TRBD1 (6 bases). CDR3 size: 12 residues. Germline V gene lookup returns CDR1 MNHNS and CDR2 SASEGT. For the CDR3, the DNA is TGTGCCAGCAGTGAAACCCAAGGGGGGGCCACCTTT. Its protein is CASSETQGGATF.

The V and J genes are TRBV28 and TRBJ1-2; D ambiguous. The CDR3 has 14 residues. V dropped 3 bases and J dropped 1 base, with 9 bases sitting between them. CDR1 and CDR2 from the germline V gene are MDHEN and SYDVKM. CDR3 coding DNA: TGTGCCAGCAGTTTGCACCAGGTTAACTATGGCTACACCTTC. Translation gives CASSLHQVNYGYTF.

This chain links TRBV9 with TRBJ2-3, with a tentative D call TRBD2 (6 bases). V was cut by 4 bases and J by 4 bases, with 19 bases left in between. This CDR3 contains 16 residues. The germline V gene has CDR1 SGDLS and CDR2 YYNGEE. The CDR3 region is CASSLRKAAGSDTQYF. In nucleotides, the CDR3 is TGTGCCAGCAGCCTCCGTAAAGCGGCGGGATCAGATACGCAGTATTTT. Full variable domain (remainder filled in from reference TRBV9 and TRBJ2-3): DSGVTQTPKHLITATGQRVTLRCSPRSGDLSVYWYQQSLDQGLQFLIQYYNGEERAKGNILERFSAQQFPDLHSELNLSSLELGDSALYFCASSLRKAAGSDTQYFGPGTRLTVL.

This sequence joins TRBV7-8 and TRBJ1-1; the match to TRBD1 covers 7 bases. The CDR3 runs 13 residues. CDR1 is SGHVS and CDR2 is FQNEAQ in the germline V gene. V trimming: 5 bases; J trimming: 1 base; junction bases outside the gene matches: 1. CDR3 in DNA: TGTGCCAGCAGCCGACAGGGGAACACTGAAGCTTTCTTT. It specifies CASSRQGNTEAFF. Combining the CDR3 with reference TRBV7-8 and TRBJ1-1 gives the whole variable domain GAGVSQSPRYKVAKRGQDVALRCDPISGHVSLFWYQQALGQGPEFLTYFQNEAQLDKSGLPSDRFFAERPEGSVSTLKIQRTQQEDSAVYLCASSRQGNTEAFFGQGTRLTVV.

J is TRBJ2-5 and V is TRBV7-8; 7 positions agree with TRBD2. The CDR3 totals 16 residues. CDR1 and CDR2 (germline): SGHVS, FQNEAQ. With V trimmed by 5 bases and J by 0 bases, 9 bases remained unmatched. CDR3 residues: CASSSKNGRYQETQYF. The CDR3, as DNA: TGTGCCAGCAGCAGCAAAAACGGGAGGTACCAAGAGACCCAGTACTTC.

This chain connects TRBV2 to TRBJ2-7; unclear D gene. Germline V lookup: CDR1 SNHLY, CDR2 FYNNEI. The CDR3 sequence is 12 residues long. V gave up 4 bases and J gave up 4 bases, with 8 bases separating them. The CDR3 region is CASSAQLYEQYF. For the CDR3, the DNA is TGTGCCAGCAGTGCCCAGCTATACGAGCAGTACTTC.

The rearrangement links TRBV5-5 to TRBJ2-7, with 9 nucleotides matching TRBD1. This CDR3 spans 16 amino acids. V was pared by 4 bases and J by 5 bases, with 13 bases of the junction left unmatched. Germline V CDR1 and CDR2: SGHKS, YYEKEE (reference sequence). The CDR3 reads CASSPMPGTGQHEQYF. The CDR3 DNA reads as TGTGCCAGCAGCCCTATGCCCGGGACAGGGCAACACGAGCAGTACTTC.

This rearrangement joins TRBV7-6 to TRBJ1-3, with D hard to call. Germline CDR1 reads SGHVS; CDR2 reads FNYEAQ. The CDR3 is made up of 18 amino acids. The V end lost 1 base, the J end lost 0 bases, and 16 bases lay between the germline ends. CDR3 sequence: CASSLGRGRMSSGNTIYF. The CDR3 DNA reads as TGTGCCAGCAGCTTAGGGAGAGGCAGGATGAGCTCTGGAAACACCATATATTTT.

V usage is TRBV6-5 and J usage is TRBJ1-1, with TRBD1 matching over 7 bases. Germline CDR1 is MNHEY and CDR2 is SVGAGI. This CDR3 contains 14 residues. Trimming took 6 bases from V and 1 from J; bases not matched to a gene: 5. CDR3 sequence: CASRPGQANTEAFF. The CDR3 DNA is TGTGCCAGCAGACCCGGACAGGCGAACACTGAAGCTTTCTTT.

V and J are TRBV28 and TRBJ2-7, with D possibly TRBD1 on 6 matching bases. The CDR3 extends over 14 amino acids. Germline-derived CDR1 and CDR2 are MDHEN and SYDVKM. V was cut by 3 bases and J by 5 bases, with 14 bases left in between. The CDR3 DNA sequence: TGTGCCAGCAGTTTGGCTGGCAGGGGTAACGAGCAGTACTTC. Translating gives CASSLAGRGNEQYF. The full variable domain, completed using reference TRBV28 and TRBJ2-7, is DVKVTQSSRYLVKRTGEKVFLECVQDMDHENMFWYRQDPGLGLRLIYFSYDVKMKEKGDIPEGYSVSREKKERFSLILESASTNQTSMYLCASSLAGRGNEQYFGPGTRLTVT.

The genes are TRBV3-1 (or the pseudogene TRBV3-2) and TRBJ1-2; 10 bases are shared with TRBD1. With 6 bases clipped from V and 8 bases from J, the junction kept 9 bases outside the gene matches. Germline V gene data show CDR1 as LGHDT and CDR2 as YNNKEL (reference sequence). This CDR3 region has 14 residues. CDR3 loop: CASRGAGTGVGYTF. CDR3 bases: TGTGCCAGCAGGGGCGCCGGGACAGGGGTGGGCTACACCTTC.

V is TRBV30 and J is TRBJ2-2; weak D call: TRBD2 (5 bases). The germline V gene has CDR1 GTSNPN and CDR2 SVGIG (reference sequence). V lost 1 base and J 2 bases, leaving 17 bases between the germline ends. The CDR3 totals 17 residues. The CDR3 protein is CAWSAQRRGINTGELFF. CDR3 nucleotide sequence: TGTGCCTGGAGTGCCCAAAGGAGAGGGATCAACACCGGGGAGCTGTTTTTT.

This chain joins TRBV24-1 and TRBJ2-7, with D hard to call. Germline assignment: CDR1 KGHDR and CDR2 SFDVKD. The V end was cut by 3 bases, the J end by 4 bases, with 3 bases between. CDR3 length: 11 amino acids. CDR3 DNA sequence: TGTGCCACCAGTGATGCATACGAGCAGTACTTC. This gives the protein CATSDAYEQYF.

J is TRBJ2-7 and V is TRBV21-1; TRBD1 was called by the table and not checked on the DNA. TRBV21-1 constitutes a pseudogene. The CDR3 totals 16 residues. The CDR3 loop reads CASSKEGGTGAYEQYF. In DNA form, the CDR3 reads TGTGCCAGCAGCAAAGAAGGAGGGACAGGAGCCTACGAGCAGTACTTC.

The chain combines TRBV2 with TRBJ1-2; D ambiguous. Germline CDR1 is SNHLY and CDR2 is FYNNEI. This CDR3 spans 13 amino acids. Trimming left V 3 bases short and J 5 bases short, with 10 bases between. CDR3 sequence (DNA): TGTGCCAGCAGTGAGTTAGGTGTTTATGGCTACACCTTC. This codes for CASSELGVYGYTF.